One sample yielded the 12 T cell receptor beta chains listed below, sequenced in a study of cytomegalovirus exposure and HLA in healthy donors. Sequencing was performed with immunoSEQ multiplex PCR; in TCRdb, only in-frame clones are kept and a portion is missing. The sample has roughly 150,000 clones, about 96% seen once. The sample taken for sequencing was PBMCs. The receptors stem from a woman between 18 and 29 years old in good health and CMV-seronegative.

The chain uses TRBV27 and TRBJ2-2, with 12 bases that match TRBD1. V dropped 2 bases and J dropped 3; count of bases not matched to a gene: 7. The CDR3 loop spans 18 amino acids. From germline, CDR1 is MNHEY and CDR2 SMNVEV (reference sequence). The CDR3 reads CASSLGGTGGKYTGELFF. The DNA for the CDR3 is TGTGCCAGCAGTTTAGGGGGGACAGGGGGCAAGTACACCGGGGAGCTGTTTTTT.

This CDR3 reads CATAKQGASPGGYTF. CDR3 nucleotide sequence: TGTGCCACGGCAAAACAGGGGGCGTCCCCCGGTGGCTACACCTTC. The chain joins TRBV27 to TRBJ1-2, with 9 positions matching TRBD1. V dropped 10 bases and J dropped 7; count of bases not matched to a gene: 16. The CDR3 contains 15 residues. The germline CDR1 and CDR2 sequences are MNHEY and SMNVEV (reference sequence).

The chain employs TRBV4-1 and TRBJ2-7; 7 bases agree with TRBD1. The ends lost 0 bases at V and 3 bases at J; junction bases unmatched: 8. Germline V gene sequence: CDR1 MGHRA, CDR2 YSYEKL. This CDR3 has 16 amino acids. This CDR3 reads CASSQEGGQGVYEQYF. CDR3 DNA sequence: TGCGCCAGCAGCCAAGAAGGGGGTCAGGGGGTCTACGAGCAGTACTTC.

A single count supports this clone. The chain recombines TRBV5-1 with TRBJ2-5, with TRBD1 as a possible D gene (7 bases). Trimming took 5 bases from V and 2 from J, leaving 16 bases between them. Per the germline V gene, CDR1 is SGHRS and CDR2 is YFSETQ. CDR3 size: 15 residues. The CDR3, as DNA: TGCGCCAGCAGAAATCCAGGGGGGCGGCAAGAGACCCAGTACTTC. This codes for CASRNPGGRQETQYF.

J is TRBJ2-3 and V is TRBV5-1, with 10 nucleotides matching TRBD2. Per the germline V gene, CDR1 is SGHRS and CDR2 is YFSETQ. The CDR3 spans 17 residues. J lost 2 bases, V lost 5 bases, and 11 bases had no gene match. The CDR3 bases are TGCGCCAGCAGGACAGGTGGTCTAGCGGGGGACACAGATACGCAGTATTTT. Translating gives CASRTGGLAGDTDTQYF.

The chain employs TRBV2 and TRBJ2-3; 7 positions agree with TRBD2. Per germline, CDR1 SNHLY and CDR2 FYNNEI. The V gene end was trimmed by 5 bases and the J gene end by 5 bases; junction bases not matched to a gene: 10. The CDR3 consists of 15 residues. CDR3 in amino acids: CASSSASGLLDTQYF. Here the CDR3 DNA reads TGTGCCAGCAGTTCGGCTAGCGGCCTTTTAGATACGCAGTATTTT.

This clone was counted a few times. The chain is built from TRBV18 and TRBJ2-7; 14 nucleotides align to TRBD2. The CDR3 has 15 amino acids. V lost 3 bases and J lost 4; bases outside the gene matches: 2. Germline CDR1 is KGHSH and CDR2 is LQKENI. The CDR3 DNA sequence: TGTGCCAGCTCACCCCGGACTAGCGGGGGGTACGAGCAGTACTTC. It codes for CASSPRTSGGYEQYF.

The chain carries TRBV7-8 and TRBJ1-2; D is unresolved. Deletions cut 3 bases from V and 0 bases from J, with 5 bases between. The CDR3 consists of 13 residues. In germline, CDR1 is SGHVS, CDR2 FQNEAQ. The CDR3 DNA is TGTGCCAGCAGCTTTTTAGCTAACTATGGCTACACCTTC. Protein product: CASSFLANYGYTF.

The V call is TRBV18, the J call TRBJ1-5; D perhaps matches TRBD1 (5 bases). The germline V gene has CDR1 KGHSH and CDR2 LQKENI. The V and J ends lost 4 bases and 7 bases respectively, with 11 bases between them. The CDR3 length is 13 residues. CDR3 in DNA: TGTGCCAGCTCACTACGGACAACGCAGCCCCAGCATTTT. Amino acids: CASSLRTTQPQHF.

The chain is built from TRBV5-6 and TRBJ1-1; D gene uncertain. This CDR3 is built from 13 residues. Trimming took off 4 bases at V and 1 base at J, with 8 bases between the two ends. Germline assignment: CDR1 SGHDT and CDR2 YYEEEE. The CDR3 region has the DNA TGTGCCAGCAGCCCAGACAAGAACACTGAAGCTTTCTTT. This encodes CASSPDKNTEAFF.

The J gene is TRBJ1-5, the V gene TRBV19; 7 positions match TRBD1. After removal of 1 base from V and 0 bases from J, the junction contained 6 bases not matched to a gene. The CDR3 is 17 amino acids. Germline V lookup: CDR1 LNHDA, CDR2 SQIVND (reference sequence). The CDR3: CASSIGGQLYSNQPQHF. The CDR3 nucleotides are TGTGCCAGTAGTATAGGGGGACAGTTATATAGCAATCAGCCCCAGCATTTT.

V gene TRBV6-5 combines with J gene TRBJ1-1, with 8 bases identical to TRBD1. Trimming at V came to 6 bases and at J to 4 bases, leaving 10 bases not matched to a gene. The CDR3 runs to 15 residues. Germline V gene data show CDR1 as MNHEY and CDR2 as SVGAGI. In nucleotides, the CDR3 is TGTGCCAGCAGCAAGGACAGGGATGGTTCCACTGAAGCTTTCTTT. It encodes CASSKDRDGSTEAFF.